This T cell receptor beta chain was recorded in a study of regulatory T cells in long-lasting Graves disease. About the study: Over-5-year antithyroid drug use with positive TSH receptor antibodies defined persistent Graves' disease in the study.

The CDR3 consists of 12 residues. Germline assignment: CDR1 SGHKS and CDR2 YYEKEE (reference sequence). V lost 3 bases to trimming and J lost 4 bases, with 7 bases between them. Regarding this clonotype: The target antigen is unknown.

Time point in this sample: persistent/refractory GD, antithyroid drugs over 5 years with positive TRAb. From RNA extracted from PBMCs, the TCR library was made. EDTA tubes collected nine milliliters of peripheral blood. Building the TCR beta libraries relied on iRepertoire HTBI primers, and CDR3 regions underwent Arm-PCR. TCRdb reprocessed the multiplex PCR reads via MiXCR and lists one record per CDR3 protein. This table has 450,000 or so distinct CDR3 sequences, approximately 23% appearing once. General study results and limits: With persistent disease, TRBV28, TRBJ1-2 and TRBJ2-5 were the favored segments.

The chain has TRBV5-5 and TRBJ1-2; possible D gene TRBD1, 5 bases. The specimen was peripheral blood mononuclear cells (PBMCs), collected when the disease was refractory, from a patient treated with antithyroid drugs. This sequence was found in a female donor with Graves disease. CDR3 sequence (DNA): TGTGCCAGCAGCTGGGGCTTCTATGGCTACACCTTC. This gives the protein CASSWGFYGYTF.